The present T cell receptor beta chain was sequenced within a study of CD8+CD57+ T cells in acquired aplastic anemia. Study-level background: Recorded DNA amounts for sorted CD4+ and CD8+ cells had an average of around 3.5 ug.

The use of genomic DNA as template underpinned the TCR beta VDJ and CDR3 profiling. TCRdb reprocessed the reads via MiXCR and lists one record per CDR3 protein. The sample holds a few hundred thousand distinct CDR3 sequences, roughly 35% seen once. This clonotype showed up just once. Antigen: not known. One junction end disagrees with the germline gene, perhaps due to a read error. Germline CDR1 is LNHDA and CDR2 is SQIVND (reference sequence). This CDR3 region has 14 residues. Study findings and constraints: Some 31 CD8+ CDR3 sequences were shared between patients and controls.

The receptor was isolated from a human donor in good health, serving as a control. Sequenced: sorted CD4+, CD8+, or CD8+CD57+ T cells (not recorded which) from PBMCs. The V call is TRBV19, the J call TRBJ1-4, with D maybe TRBD1 (5 bases). The chain's CDR3 is CASSQFPGNEKLSF. CDR3 bases: TGCGCCAGCAGCCAATTCCCAGGGAATGAAAAACTGTCTTTT.